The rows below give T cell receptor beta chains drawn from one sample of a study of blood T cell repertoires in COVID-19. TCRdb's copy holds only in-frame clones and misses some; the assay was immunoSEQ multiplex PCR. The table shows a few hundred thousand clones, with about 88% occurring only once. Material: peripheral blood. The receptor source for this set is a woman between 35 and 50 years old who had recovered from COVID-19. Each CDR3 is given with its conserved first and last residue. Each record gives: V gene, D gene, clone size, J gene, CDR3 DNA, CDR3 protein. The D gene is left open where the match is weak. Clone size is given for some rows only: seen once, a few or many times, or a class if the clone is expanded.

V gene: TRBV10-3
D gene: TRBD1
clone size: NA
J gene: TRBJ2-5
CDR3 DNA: TGTGCCATCAGTGAAGGACAGGCAATCCAAGAGACCCAGTACTTC
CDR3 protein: CAISEGQAIQETQYF

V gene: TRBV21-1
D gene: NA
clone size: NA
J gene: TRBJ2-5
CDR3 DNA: TGTGCCAGCAGCAACGGGTACCAAGAGACCCAGTACTTC
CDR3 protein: CASSNGYQETQYF

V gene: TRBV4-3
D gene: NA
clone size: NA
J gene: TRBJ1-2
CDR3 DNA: TGCGCCAGCAGCCAAGATCAGATGTTCGGGGGGCACTATGGCTACACCTTC
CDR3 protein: CASSQDQMFGGHYGYTF

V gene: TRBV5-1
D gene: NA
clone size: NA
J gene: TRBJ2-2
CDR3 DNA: TGCGCCAGCAGCTTGGTTGCAGACACCGGGGAGCTGTTTTTT
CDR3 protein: CASSLVADTGELFF

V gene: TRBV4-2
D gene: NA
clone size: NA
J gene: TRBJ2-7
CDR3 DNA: TGTGCCAGCAGCCAAGATCGCAGGCGCTACGAGCAGTACTTC
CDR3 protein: CASSQDRRRYEQYF

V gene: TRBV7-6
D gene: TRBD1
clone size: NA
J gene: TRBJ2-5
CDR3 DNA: TGTGCCAGCAGCGTGACCGGGACAGGGGCCAGAGAGACCCAGTACTTC
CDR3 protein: CASSVTGTGARETQYF

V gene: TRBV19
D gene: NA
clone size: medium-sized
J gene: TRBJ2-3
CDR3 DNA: TGTGCCACCCTTAGAGAACAGACAGATACGCAGTATTTT
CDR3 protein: CATLREQTDTQYF

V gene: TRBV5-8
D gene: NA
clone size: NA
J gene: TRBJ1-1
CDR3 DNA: TGTGCCAGCAGCGCAGGGTTGAACACTGAAGCTTTCTTT
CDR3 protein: CASSAGLNTEAFF

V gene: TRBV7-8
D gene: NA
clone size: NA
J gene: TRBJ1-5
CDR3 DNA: TGTGCCAGCAGCATTTATACACAGGGCAGCAATCAGCCCCAGCATTTT
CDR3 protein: CASSIYTQGSNQPQHF

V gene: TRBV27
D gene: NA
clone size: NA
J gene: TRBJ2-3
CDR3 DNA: TGTGCCAGCAGTTTCGTCGGTAGCACAGATACGCAGTATTTT
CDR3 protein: CASSFVGSTDTQYF

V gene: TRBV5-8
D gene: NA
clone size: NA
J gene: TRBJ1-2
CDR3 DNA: TGTGCCAGCAGCTCCCTGGACAGATACTATGGCTACACCTTC
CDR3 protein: CASSSLDRYYGYTF

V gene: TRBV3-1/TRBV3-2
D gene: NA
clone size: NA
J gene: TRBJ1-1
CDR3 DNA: TGTGCCAGCAGATTAGAGGGGAGGGCTTTCTTT
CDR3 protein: CASRLEGRAFF

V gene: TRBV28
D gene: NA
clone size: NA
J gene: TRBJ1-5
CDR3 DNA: TGTGCCAGCAGTTTAGCCCGAGGGGGTACGGGGCCCCAGCATTTT
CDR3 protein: CASSLARGGTGPQHF

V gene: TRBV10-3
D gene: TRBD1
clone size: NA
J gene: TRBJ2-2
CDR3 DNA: TGTGCCATCAAACCGGGACAGGGGGCACTTACCGGGGAGCTGTTTTTT
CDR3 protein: CAIKPGQGALTGELFF

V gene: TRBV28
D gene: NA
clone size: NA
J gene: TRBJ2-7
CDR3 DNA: TGTGCCAGCAGTGGAGGGGCGCCCTCCTACGAGCAGTACTTC
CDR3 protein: CASSGGAPSYEQYF

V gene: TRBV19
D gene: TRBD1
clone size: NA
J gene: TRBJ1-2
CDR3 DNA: TGTGCCAGTAGGTTTCAGGGACAGGGCTATGGCTACACCTTC
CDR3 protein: CASRFQGQGYGYTF

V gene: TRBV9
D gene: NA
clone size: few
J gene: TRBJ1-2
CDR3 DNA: TGTGCCAGCAGCTCCGGGGGGGGCTACACCTTC
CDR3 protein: CASSSGGGYTF

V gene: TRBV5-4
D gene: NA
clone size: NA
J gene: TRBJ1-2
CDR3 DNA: TGTGCCAGCAGCCCGTGGGGGCCCTATGGCTACACCTTC
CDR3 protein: CASSPWGPYGYTF